This T cell receptor (beta chain) was sequenced for a study of T cell responses to AZD1222 COVID-19 vaccine. Germline V lookup: CDR1 MRHNA, CDR2 SNTAGT. The CDR3 has 15 amino acids. The protocol was immunoSEQ multiplex PCR, while the TCRdb copy is restricted to in-frame clones and leaves out a portion. The sample has tens of thousands of clones, approximately 86% seen once. Points on this clone: Germline is not matched at one junction end, which may reflect a read error.

The rearrangement uses TRBV6-4 and TRBJ2-1; 10 bases are shared with TRBD2. The sample here was peripheral blood, taken 28 days after the second AZD1222 dose. The clonotype comes from an adult who received the AZD1222 COVID-19 vaccine. CDR3 coding DNA: TGTGCCAGCAGTGGGAGCGGGGGGGCCTACAATGGGCAGTTCTTC. This codes for CASSGSGGAYNGQFF.